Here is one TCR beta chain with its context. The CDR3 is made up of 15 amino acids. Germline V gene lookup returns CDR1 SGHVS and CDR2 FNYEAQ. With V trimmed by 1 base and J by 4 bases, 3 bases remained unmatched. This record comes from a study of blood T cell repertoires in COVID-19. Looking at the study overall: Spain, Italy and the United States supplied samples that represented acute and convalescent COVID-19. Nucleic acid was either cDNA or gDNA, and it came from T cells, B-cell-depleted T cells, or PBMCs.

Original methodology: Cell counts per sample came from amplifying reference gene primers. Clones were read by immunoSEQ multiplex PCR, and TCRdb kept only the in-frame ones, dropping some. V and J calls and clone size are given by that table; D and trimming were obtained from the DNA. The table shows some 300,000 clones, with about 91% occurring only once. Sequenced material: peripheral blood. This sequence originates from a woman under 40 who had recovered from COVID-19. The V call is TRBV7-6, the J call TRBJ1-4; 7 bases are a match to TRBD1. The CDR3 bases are TGTGCCAGCAGCTTAGAGGCAGGGGGTAATGAAAAACTGTTTTTT. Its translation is CASSLEAGGNEKLFF.